The entry that follows covers one TCR beta chain sequence. Authors' data handling: The authors estimated nucleated cell counts from reference gene primer amplification. Profiled with immunoSEQ multiplex PCR; TCRdb holds only in-frame clones, not every one. D and trimming were read from the DNA, whereas the V and J calls and clone size are those reported in that table. The table has 150,000 to 200,000 clones, around four fifths seen once. These data originate in a study of blood T cell repertoires in COVID-19. Study details: Samples came from the United States, Italy and Spain, spanning acute and convalescent COVID-19. PBMCs, B-cell-depleted T cells, or T cells provided the cDNA or gDNA that made up the material.

Sequencing was done on a sample of peripheral blood. The TCR comes from a woman at least 80 years old with acute or convalescent COVID-19.

The CDR3 DNA follows: TGTGCCAGCAGTGAAAGAGAGGGCTACACCTTC. Its translation is CASSEREGYTF. The V and J genes are TRBV6-1 and TRBJ1-2, with D unresolved. The germline V gene encodes CDR1 MNHNS and CDR2 SASEGT. V lost 2 bases, J lost 8 bases, and 6 bases lay in between. This CDR3 spans 11 amino acids.